The present T cell receptor beta chain was sequenced within a study of T cell responses to AZD1222 COVID-19 vaccine. J gave up 9 bases and V 4 bases, and 11 bases lay outside the gene matches. The CDR3 is made up of 14 amino acids. Per the germline V gene, CDR1 is SGHRS and CDR2 is YFSETQ. Findings and caveats of the study: Unmutated variant regions are reportedly targeted by nearly half of spike-specific TCRs.

TCRdb's copy holds only in-frame clones and misses some; the assay was immunoSEQ multiplex PCR. The table lists around 87,000 clones, under 95% of them singletons. Concerning this clone: Antigen: not known.

The TCR originated in an adult in good health. The sample consisted of peripheral blood, taken on day 0 of AZD1222 vaccination. The chain uses TRBV5-1 and TRBJ2-7, with TRBD1 matching 9 bases. The CDR3 reads CASSNSGTGHGQYF. Written as DNA, the CDR3 is TGCGCCAGCAGCAACTCCGGGACAGGGCATGGGCAGTACTTC.